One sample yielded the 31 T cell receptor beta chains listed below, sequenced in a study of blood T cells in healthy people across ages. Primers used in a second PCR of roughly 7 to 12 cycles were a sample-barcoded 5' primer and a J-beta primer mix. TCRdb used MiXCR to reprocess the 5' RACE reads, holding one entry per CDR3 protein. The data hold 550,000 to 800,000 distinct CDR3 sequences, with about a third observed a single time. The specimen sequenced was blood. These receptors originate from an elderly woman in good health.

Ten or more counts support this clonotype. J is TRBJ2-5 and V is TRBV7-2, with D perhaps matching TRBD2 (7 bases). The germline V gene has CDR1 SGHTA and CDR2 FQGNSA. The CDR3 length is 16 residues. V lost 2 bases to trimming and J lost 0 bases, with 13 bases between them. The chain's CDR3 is CASSLPAGAYQETQYF. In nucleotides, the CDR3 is TGTGCCAGCAGCTTACCTGCGGGGGCGTACCAAGAGACCCAGTACTTC. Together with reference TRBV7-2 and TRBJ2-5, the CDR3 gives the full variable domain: GAGVSQSPSNKVTEKGKDVELRCDPISGHTALYWYRQSLGQGLEFLIYFQGNSAPDKSGLPSDRFSAERTGGSVSTLTIQRTQQEDSAVYLCASSLPAGAYQETQYFGPGTRLLVL.

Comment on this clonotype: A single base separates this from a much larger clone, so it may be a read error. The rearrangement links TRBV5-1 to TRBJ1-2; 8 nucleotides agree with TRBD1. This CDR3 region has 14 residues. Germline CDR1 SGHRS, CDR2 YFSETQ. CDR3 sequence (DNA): TGCGCCAGCAGCTCGGAGACAGGGGCCTATGGCTACATCTTC. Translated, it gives CASSSETGAYGYIF.

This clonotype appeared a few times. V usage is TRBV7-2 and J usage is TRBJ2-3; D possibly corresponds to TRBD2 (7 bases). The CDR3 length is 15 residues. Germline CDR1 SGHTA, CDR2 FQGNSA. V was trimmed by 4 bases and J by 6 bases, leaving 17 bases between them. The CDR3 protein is CASSSWGGGVDTQYF. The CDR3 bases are TGTGCCAGCAGCTCTTGGGGCGGGGGCGTCGATACGCAGTATTTT.

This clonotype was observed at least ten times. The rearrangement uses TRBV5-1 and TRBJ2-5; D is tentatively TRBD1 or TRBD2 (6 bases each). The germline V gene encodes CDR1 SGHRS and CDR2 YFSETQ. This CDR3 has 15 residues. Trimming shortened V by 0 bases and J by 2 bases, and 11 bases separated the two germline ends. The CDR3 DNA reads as TGCGCCAGCAGCTTGGGACTAGGGGGACAAGAGACCCAGTACTTC. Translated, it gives CASSLGLGGQETQYF. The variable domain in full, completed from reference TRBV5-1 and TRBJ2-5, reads KAGVTQTPRYLIKTRGQQVTLSCSPISGHRSVSWYQQTPGQGLQFLFEYFSETQRNKGNFPGRFSGRQFSNSRSEMNVSTLELGDSALYLCASSLGLGGQETQYFGPGTRLLVL.

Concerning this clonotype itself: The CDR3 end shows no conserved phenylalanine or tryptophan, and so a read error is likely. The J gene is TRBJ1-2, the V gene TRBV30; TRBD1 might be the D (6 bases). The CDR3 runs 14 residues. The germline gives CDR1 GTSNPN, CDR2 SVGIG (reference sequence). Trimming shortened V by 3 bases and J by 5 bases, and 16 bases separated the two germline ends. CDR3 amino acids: CAWSAIGGSYGYTV. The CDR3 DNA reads TGTGCCTGGAGCGCCATCGGGGGCTCTTATGGCTACACCGTC.

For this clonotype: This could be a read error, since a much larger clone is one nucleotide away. This CDR3 reads CAGWGRGGTEAFF. The DNA of the CDR3 is TGTGCCGGCTGGGGCAGGGGAGGGACTGAAGCTTTCTTT. The chain has TRBV3-1 and TRBJ1-1; possibly TRBD1 for D (6 bases). The V end was cut by 11 bases, the J end by 5 bases, with 18 bases between. The germline gives CDR1 LGHDT, CDR2 YNNKEL (reference sequence). CDR3 length: 13 residues.

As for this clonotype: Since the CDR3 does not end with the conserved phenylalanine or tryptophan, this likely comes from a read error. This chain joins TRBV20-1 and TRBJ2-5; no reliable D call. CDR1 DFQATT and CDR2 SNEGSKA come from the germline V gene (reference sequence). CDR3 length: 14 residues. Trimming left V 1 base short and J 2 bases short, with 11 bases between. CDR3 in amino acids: CSARGLAPQETQYC. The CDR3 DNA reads TGCAGTGCTAGAGGGTTAGCACCACAAGAGACCCAGTACTGC.

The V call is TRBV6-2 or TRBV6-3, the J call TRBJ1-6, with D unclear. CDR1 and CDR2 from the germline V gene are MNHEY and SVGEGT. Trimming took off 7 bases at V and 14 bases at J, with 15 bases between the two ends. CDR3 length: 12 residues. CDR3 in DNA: TGTGCCAGCACCATATACTTGGCGACCCTCCACTTT. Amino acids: CASTIYLATLHF.

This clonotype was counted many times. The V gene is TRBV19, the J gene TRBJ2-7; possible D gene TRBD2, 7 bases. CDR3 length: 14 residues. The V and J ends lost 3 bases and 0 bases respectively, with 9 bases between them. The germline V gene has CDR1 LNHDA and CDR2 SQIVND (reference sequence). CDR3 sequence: CASSIAGASYEQYF. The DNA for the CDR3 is TGTGCCAGTAGTATTGCGGGGGCCTCCTACGAGCAGTACTTC.

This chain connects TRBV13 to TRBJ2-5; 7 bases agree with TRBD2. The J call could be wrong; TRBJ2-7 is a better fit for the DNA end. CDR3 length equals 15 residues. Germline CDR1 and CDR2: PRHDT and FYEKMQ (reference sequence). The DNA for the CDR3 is TGTGCCAGCAGCGGGGGGACTACCAAGTTCGACGAGCAGTACTTC. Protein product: CASSGGTTKFDEQYF.

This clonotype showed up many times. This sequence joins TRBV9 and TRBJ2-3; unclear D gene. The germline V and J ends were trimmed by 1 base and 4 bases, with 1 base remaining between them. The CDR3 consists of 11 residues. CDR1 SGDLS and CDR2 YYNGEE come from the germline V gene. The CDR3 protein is CASSVPDTQYF. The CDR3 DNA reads TGTGCCAGCAGCGTACCAGATACGCAGTATTTT.

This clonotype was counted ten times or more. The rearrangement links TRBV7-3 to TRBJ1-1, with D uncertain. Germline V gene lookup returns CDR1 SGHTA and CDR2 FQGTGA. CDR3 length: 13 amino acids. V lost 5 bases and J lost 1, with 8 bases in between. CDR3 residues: CASSRGRNTEAFF. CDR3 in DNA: TGTGCCAGCAGCCGCGGGCGGAACACTGAAGCTTTCTTT.

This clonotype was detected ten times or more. CDR3 protein: CARSPRTARADTQYF. The CDR3 coding sequence is TGTGCCAGAAGCCCAAGAACGGCCCGCGCAGATACGCAGTATTTT. The chain links TRBV9 to TRBJ2-3, with unresolved D. The V and J ends lost 8 bases and 4 bases respectively, with 20 bases between them. Germline V gives CDR1 SGDLS, CDR2 YYNGEE. This CDR3 comprises 15 residues.

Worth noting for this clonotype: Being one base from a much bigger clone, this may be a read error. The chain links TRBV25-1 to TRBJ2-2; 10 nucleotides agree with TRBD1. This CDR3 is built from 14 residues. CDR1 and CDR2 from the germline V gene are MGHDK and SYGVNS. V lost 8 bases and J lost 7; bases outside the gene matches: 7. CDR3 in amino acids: CASGDRGRVGELFF. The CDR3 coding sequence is TGTGCCAGCGGGGACAGGGGAAGGGTCGGGGAGCTGTTTTTT.

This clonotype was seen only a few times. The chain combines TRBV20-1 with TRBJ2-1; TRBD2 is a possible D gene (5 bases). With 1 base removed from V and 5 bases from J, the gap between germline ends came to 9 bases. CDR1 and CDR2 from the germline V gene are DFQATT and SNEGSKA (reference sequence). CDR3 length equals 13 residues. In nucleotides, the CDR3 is TGCAGTGCTAGAGGGCTAGCCCACAATGAGCAGTTCTTC. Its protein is CSARGLAHNEQFF.

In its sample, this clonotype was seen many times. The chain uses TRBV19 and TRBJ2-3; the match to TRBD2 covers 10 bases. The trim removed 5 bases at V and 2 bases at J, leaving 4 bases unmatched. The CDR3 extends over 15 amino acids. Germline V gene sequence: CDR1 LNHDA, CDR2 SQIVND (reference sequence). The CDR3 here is CASSALAGITDTQYF. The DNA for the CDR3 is TGTGCCAGTAGTGCACTAGCGGGGATCACAGATACGCAGTATTTT.

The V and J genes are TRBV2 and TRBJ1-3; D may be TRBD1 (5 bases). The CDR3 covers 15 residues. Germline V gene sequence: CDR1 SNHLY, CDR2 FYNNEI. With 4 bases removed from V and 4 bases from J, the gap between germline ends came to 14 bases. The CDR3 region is CASSVGVFEGNTIYF. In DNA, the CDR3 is TGTGCCAGCAGTGTGGGGGTCTTCGAAGGAAACACCATATATTTT. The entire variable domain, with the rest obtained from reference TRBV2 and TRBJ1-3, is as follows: EPEVTQTPSHQVTQMGQEVILRCVPISNHLYFYWYRQILGQKVEFLVSFYNNEISEKSEIFDDQFSVERPDGSNFTLKIRSTKLEDSAMYFCASSVGVFEGNTIYFGEGSWLTVV.

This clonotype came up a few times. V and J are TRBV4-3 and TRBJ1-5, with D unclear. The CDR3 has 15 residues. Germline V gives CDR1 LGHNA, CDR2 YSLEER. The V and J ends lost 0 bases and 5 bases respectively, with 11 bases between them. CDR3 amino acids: CASSQDRLGHQPQHF. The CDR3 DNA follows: TGCGCCAGCAGCCAAGATCGCTTAGGCCATCAGCCCCAGCATTTT.

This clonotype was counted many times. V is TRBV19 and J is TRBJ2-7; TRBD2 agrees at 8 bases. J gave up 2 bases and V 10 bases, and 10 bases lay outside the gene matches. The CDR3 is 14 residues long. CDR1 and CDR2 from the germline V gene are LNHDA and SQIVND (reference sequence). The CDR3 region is CATKSQRGTYEQYF. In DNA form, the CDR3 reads TGTGCCACTAAGTCCCAGCGGGGGACCTACGAGCAGTACTTC.

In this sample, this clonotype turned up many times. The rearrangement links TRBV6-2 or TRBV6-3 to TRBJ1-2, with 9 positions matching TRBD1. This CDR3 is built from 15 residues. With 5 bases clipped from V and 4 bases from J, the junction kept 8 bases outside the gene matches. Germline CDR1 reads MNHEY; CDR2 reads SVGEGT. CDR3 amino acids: CASSLRQGDTYGYTF. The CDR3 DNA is TGTGCCAGCAGTCTACGACAGGGGGATACCTATGGCTACACCTTC.

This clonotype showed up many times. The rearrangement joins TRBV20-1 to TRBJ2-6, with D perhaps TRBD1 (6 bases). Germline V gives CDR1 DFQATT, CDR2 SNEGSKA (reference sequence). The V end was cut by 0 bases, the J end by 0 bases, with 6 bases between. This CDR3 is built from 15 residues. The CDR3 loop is CSAREGGSGANVLTF. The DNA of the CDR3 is TGCAGTGCTAGAGAAGGGGGCTCTGGGGCCAACGTCCTGACTTTC.

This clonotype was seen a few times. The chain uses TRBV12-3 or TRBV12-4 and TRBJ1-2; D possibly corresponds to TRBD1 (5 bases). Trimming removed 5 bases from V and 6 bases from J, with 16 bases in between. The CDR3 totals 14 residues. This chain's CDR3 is CASSPTSGGDGYTF. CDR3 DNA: TGTGCCAGCAGTCCAACCTCGGGAGGGGATGGCTACACCTTC.

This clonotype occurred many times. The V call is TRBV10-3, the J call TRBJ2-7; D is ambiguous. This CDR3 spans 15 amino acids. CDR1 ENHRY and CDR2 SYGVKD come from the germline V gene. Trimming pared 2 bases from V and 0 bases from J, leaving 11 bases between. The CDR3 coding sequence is TGTGCCATCAGTGAGACCTCACCCAGCTCCTACGAGCAGTACTTC. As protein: CAISETSPSSYEQYF.

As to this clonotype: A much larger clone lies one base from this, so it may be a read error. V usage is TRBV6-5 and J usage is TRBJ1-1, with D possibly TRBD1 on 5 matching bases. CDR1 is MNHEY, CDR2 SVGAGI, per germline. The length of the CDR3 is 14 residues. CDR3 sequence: CASSYGGGGTETFF. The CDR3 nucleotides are TGTGCCAGCAGTTACGGTGGGGGGGGGACTGAAACTTTCTTT.

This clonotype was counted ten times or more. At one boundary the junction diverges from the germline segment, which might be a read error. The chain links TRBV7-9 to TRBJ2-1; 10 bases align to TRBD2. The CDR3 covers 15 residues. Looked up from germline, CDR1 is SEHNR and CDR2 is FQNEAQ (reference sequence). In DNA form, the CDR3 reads TGCGCCAGCACTGTAAGCGGGGGGGCCTACAATGAGCAGTTCTTC. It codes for CASTVSGGAYNEQFF.

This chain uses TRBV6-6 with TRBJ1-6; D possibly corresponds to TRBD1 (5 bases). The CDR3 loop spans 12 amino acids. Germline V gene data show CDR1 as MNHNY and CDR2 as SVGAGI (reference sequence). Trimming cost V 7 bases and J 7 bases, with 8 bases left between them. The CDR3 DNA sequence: TGTGCCAGCAACTGGGACAATTCACCCCTCCACTTT. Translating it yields CASNWDNSPLHF.

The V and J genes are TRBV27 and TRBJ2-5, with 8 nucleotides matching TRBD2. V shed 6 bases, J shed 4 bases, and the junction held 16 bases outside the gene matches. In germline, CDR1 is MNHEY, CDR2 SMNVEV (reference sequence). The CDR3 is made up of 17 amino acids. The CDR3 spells CASRGDGTRRKGETQYF. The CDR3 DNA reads TGTGCCAGCAGAGGAGACGGGACTAGGCGAAAGGGAGAGACCCAGTACTTC.

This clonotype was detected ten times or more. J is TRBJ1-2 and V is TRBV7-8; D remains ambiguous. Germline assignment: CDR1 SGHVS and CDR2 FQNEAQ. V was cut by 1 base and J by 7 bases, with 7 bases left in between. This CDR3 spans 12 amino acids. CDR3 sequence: CASSLGVGGYTF. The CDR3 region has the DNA TGTGCCAGCAGCTTAGGTGTGGGTGGCTACACCTTC.

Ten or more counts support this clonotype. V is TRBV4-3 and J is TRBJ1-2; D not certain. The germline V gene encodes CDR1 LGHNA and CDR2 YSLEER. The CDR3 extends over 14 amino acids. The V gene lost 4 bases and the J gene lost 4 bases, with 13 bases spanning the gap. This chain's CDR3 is CASSPRGGPYGYTF. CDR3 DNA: TGCGCCAGCAGCCCTCGGGGAGGGCCCTATGGCTACACCTTC.

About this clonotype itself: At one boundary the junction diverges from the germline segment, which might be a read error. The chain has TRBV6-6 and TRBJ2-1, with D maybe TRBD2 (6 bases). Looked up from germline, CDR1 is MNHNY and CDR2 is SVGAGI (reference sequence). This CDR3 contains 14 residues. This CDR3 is CAGSYGGESYEQFF. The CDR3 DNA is TGTGCCGGCAGTTACGGCGGGGAGTCCTACGAGCAGTTCTTC.

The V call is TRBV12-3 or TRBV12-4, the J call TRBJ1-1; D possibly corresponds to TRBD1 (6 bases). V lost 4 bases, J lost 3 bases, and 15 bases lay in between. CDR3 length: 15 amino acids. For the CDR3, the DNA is TGTGCCAGCAGTTGGGGGCTATCCCGATACACTGAAGCTTTCTTT. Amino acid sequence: CASSWGLSRYTEAFF.